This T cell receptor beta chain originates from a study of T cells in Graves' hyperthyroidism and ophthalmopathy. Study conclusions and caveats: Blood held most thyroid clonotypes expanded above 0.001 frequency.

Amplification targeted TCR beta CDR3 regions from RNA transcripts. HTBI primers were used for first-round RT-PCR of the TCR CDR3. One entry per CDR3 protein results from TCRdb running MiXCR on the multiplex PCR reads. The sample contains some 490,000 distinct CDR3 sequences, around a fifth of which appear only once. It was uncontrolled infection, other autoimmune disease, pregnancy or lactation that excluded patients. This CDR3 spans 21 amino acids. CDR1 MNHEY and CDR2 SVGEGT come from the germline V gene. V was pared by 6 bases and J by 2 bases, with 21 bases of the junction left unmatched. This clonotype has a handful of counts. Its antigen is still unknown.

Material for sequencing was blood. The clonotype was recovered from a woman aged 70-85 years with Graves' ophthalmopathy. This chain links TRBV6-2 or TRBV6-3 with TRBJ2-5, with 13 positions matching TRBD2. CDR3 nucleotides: TGTGCCAGCAGCCCACCCCCACTAGCGGGAGGGCACTCCGGCCCACAAGAGACCCAGTACTTC. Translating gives CASSPPPLAGGHSGPQETQYF.